The 12 T cell receptor beta chains below all came from one sample that was sequenced in a study of blood T cells in healthy people across ages. PCR was performed a second time for about 6 to 12 cycles using a sample-barcoded 5' primer and a J-beta primer mix. TCRdb itself ran the 5' RACE reads through MiXCR, one entry per CDR3 protein. Of 750,000 to 850,000 distinct CDR3 sequences in the sample, 25% were seen once. The same sample was also studied in work on T cells of mothers and their children.

Sequenced input: blood. The receptors come from a boy younger than 18 in good health.

In its sample, this clonotype was seen many times. The V gene is TRBV21-1, the J gene TRBJ2-6; the DNA was not compared with TRBD1, the D call given in the table. TRBV21-1 is given as a pseudogene. CDR3 length: 20 residues. CDR3 protein: CASSKIRQGAALSGANVLTF. The DNA of the CDR3 is TGTGCCAGCAGCAAAATTCGGCAGGGTGCCGCTCTCTCTGGGGCCAACGTCCTGACTTTC.

A few counts support this clonotype. The gene calls are TRBV3-1 and TRBJ2-6, with TRBD1 as a possible D gene (6 bases). This CDR3 is built from 18 residues. The germline V gene has CDR1 LGHDT and CDR2 YNNKEL (reference sequence). V dropped 0 bases and J dropped 0 bases, with 12 bases sitting between them. CDR3 sequence (DNA): TGTGCCAGCAGCCAAGAGTGGGACACCAGCTCTGGGGCCAACGTCCTGACTTTC. This sequence encodes CASSQEWDTSSGANVLTF.

Remarks on this clonotype: The junction differs from germline at one of its ends, possibly a read error. This rearrangement joins TRBV28 to TRBJ2-4, with 7 positions matching TRBD1. Germline CDR1 reads MDHEN; CDR2 reads SYDVKM. The CDR3 covers 16 residues. The CDR3 coding sequence is TGCGCCAGCAGCATGGACCCGACAGGGGCCAAAAACATTCAGTACTTC. Protein product: CASSMDPTGAKNIQYF.

This clonotype has a handful of counts. This rearrangement joins TRBV29-1 to TRBJ2-1; TRBD2 matches at 7 bases. The germline V gene has CDR1 SQVTM and CDR2 ANQGSEA. The CDR3 runs to 14 residues. Trimming removed 7 bases from V and 0 bases from J; junction bases left unmatched: 6. The CDR3 nucleotides read TGCAGCGGGTGGACTAGGAGCTCCTACAATGAGCAGTTCTTC. It encodes CSGWTRSSYNEQFF.

Turning to this clonotype: Compared with germline, one end of the junction differs, possibly owing to a read error. The V and J genes are TRBV3-1 and TRBJ2-7, with D hard to call. The germline V gene has CDR1 LGHDT and CDR2 YNNKEL (reference sequence). This CDR3 spans 13 amino acids. This CDR3 is CASSLRMTYEQYF. In nucleotides, the CDR3 is TGCGCCAGCAGCCTTAGAATGACCTACGAGCAGTACTTC.

The chain carries TRBV20-1 and TRBJ1-1; the match to TRBD1 covers 8 bases. The CDR3 loop spans 16 amino acids. Germline assignment: CDR1 DFQATT and CDR2 SNEGSKA (reference sequence). The V gene end was trimmed by 0 bases and the J gene end by 8 bases; junction bases not matched to a gene: 14. CDR3 in amino acids: CSARDAARGTGKEAFF. The CDR3 nucleotides read TGCAGTGCTAGAGACGCAGCCAGAGGGACAGGAAAAGAAGCTTTCTTT.

This rearrangement joins TRBV7-6 to TRBJ1-5; D not certain. The V and J ends lost 2 bases and 4 bases respectively, with 15 bases between them. Germline CDR1 SGHVS, CDR2 FNYEAQ. The CDR3 is made up of 16 amino acids. The CDR3 protein is CASSLYGVGTNQPQHF. The CDR3 DNA follows: TGTGCCAGCAGCTTATACGGTGTGGGTACTAATCAGCCCCAGCATTTT. Drawing the rest from reference TRBV7-6 and TRBJ1-5, the complete variable domain is GAGVSQSPRYKVTKRGQDVALRCDPISGHVSLYWYRQALGQGPEFLTYFNYEAQQDKSGLPNDRFSAERPEGSISTLTIQRTEQRDSAMYRCASSLYGVGTNQPQHFGDGTRLSIL.

Turning to this clonotype: A read error may account for a junction end that differs from germline. The chain combines TRBV29-1 with TRBJ2-2; D remains ambiguous. This CDR3 region has 12 residues. Germline V CDR1 and CDR2: SQVTM, ANQGSEA. CDR3 nucleotides: TGTGTCGAGTTCCGAGACCCCGGGGAGCTGTTTTTT. It specifies CVEFRDPGELFF.

This chain links TRBV10-3 with TRBJ2-7, with D unclear. CDR1 is ENHRY, CDR2 SYGVKD, per germline. The CDR3 extends over 14 amino acids. V was trimmed by 6 bases and J by 7 bases, leaving 19 bases between them. DNA of the CDR3: TGTGCCATCAGACGTTCTGGGATTTTAGGGGAGCAGTACTTC. Protein product: CAIRRSGILGEQYF.

In this sample, this clonotype turned up a few times. The chain joins TRBV6-5 to TRBJ1-6, with D perhaps TRBD1 (5 bases). V was clipped by 4 bases and J by 8 bases, with 15 bases between them. The CDR3 consists of 15 residues. From germline, CDR1 is MNHEY and CDR2 SVGAGI. The CDR3 loop is CASSLWGDRDSPLHF. As DNA, the CDR3 is TGTGCCAGCAGTTTGTGGGGGGATCGTGATTCACCCCTCCACTTT.

The sample holds a few counts of this clonotype. In DNA, the CDR3 is TGTGCCAGCAGTTTGGAACTAGCGGGAGTCGACAATGAGCAGTTCTTC. Its protein is CASSLELAGVDNEQFF. The V and J genes are TRBV28 and TRBJ2-1, with 11 bases matching TRBD2. CDR3 length equals 16 residues. Germline V gene data show CDR1 as MDHEN and CDR2 as SYDVKM. V was pared by 3 bases and J by 5 bases, with 6 bases of the junction left unmatched.

This clonotype has just a few counts. This rearrangement joins TRBV10-3 to TRBJ2-3; 7 bases are shared with TRBD1. Per the germline V gene, CDR1 is ENHRY and CDR2 is SYGVKD. Trimming cost V 8 bases and J 6 bases; bases outside gene matches: 11. This CDR3 contains 14 residues. This chain's CDR3 is CAIRQGALSDTQYF. CDR3 in DNA: TGTGCCATCCGACAGGGTGCTTTATCGGATACGCAGTATTTT.